This record looks at one T cell receptor beta chain sequence and its context. The CDR3 extends over 17 amino acids. Germline V gene data show CDR1 as PRHDT and CDR2 as FYEKMQ (reference sequence). The data were obtained in a study of T cells expressing NK-cell markers. TCRdb reprocessed the 5' RACE reads and reports one entry per CDR3 protein, with no DNA. The sample's table shows about 300,000 distinct CDR3 sequences. This chain links TRBV13 with TRBJ1-2; the TRBD1 assignment by TCRdb is unverifiable without DNA. The sequencing sample was made of blood T cells: a sorted CD56 or NKG2C T cell subset, CD4+ or CD8+ T cells, or bulk PBMC T cells (not recorded which). The source of this sequence is a woman between 18 and 70 years old in good health. CDR3 in amino acids: CASSPGGVGRGKYGYTF.